This TCR beta chain is drawn from a study of cytomegalovirus exposure and HLA in healthy donors. Study in general: In a later analysis, it was reported that the 120 or so validation repertoires had been produced on the same platform as the roughly 650 repertoires belonging to the first cohort. Study-level points and caveats: The study recorded 160 or so TCR beta chains that were cytomegalovirus-associated.

Of note for this clone: No antigen is known for it. The sample holds other DNA sequences that translate to the same CDR3.

CDR1 MNHEY and CDR2 SVGAGI come from the germline V gene. This CDR3 contains 11 residues. With 4 bases removed from V and 4 bases from J, the gap between germline ends came to 2 bases. TCRdb keeps only in-frame clones here, not all; method: immunoSEQ multiplex PCR. Here the sample spans some 98,000 clones, roughly 87% being singletons. The donors were in the roughly 120-subject validation cohort; that cohort was separate from the roughly 620-subject first cohort. The TCR sequence derives from a man aged 18 to 29 in good health and CMV-seropositive. The source material was PBMCs. The chain employs TRBV6-5 and TRBJ2-1; D gene unclear. The CDR3 nucleotides read TGTGCCAGCAGTTTATACAATGAGCAGTTCTTC. It specifies CASSLYNEQFF.